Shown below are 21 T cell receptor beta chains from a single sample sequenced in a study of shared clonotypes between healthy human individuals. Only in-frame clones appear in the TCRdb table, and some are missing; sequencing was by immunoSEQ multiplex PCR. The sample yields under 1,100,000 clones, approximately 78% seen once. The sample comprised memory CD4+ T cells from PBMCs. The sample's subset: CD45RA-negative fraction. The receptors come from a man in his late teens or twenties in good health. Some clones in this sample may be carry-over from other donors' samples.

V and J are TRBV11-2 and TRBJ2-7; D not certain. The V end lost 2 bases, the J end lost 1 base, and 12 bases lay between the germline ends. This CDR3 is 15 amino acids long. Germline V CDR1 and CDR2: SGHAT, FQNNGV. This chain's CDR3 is CASSLHFLSSYEQYF. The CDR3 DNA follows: TGTGCCAGCAGCTTACACTTCCTCAGTTCCTACGAGCAGTACTTC. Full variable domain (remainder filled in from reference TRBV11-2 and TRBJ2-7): EAGVAQSPRYKIIEKRQSVAFWCNPISGHATLYWYQQILGQGPKLLIQFQNNGVVDDSQLPKDRFSAERLKGVDSTLKIQPAKLEDSAVYLCASSLHFLSSYEQYFGPGTRLTVT.

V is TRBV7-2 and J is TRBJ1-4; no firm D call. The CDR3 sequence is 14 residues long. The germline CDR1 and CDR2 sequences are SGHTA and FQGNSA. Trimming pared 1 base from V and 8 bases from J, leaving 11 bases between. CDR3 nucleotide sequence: TGTGCCAGCAGCTTAGGGGGAGGAGGGGAAAAACTGTTTTTT. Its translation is CASSLGGGGEKLFF.

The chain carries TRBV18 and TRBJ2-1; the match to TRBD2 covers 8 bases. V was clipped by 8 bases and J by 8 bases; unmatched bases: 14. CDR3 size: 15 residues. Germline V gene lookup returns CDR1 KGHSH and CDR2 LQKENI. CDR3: CASAPGAGVYYEQFF. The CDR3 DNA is TGTGCCAGCGCCCCCGGAGCGGGAGTGTACTATGAGCAGTTCTTC.

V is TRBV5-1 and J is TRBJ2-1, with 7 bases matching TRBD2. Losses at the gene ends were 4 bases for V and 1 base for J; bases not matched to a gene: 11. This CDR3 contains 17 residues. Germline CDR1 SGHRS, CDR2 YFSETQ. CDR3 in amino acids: CASSPQPASGSYNEQFF. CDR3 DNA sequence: TGCGCCAGCAGCCCCCAACCGGCTAGCGGTTCCTACAATGAGCAGTTCTTC.

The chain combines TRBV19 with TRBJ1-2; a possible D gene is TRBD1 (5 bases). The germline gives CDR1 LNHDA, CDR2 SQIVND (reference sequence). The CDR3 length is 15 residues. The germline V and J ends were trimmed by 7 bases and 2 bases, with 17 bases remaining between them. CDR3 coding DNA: TGTGCCAGTAATCGAGGGGAAGCCCGGAACTATGGCTACACCTTC. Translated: CASNRGEARNYGYTF.

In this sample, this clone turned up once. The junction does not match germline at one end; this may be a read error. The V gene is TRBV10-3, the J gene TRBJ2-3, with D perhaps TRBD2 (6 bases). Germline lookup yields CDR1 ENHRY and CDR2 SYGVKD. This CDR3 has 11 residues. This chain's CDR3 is CAISGGDTLYF. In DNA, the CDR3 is TGTGCCATCAGTGGCGGGGATACGCTGTATTTT.

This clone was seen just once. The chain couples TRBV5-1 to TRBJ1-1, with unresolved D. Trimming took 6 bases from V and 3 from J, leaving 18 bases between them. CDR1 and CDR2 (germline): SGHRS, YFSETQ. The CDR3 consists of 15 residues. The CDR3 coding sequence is TGCGCCAGCACCCTCTGGCGGCCCGCGGACACTGAAGCTTTCTTT. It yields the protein CASTLWRPADTEAFF.

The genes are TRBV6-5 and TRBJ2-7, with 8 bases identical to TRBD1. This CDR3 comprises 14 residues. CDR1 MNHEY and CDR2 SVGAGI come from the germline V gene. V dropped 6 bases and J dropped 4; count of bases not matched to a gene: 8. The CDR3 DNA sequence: TGTGCCAGCAGACGTGGACAGGGAGGATACGAGCAGTACTTC. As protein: CASRRGQGGYEQYF.

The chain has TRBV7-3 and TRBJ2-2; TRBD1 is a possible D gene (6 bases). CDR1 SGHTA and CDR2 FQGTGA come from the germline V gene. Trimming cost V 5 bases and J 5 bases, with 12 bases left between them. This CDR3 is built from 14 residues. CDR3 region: CASSTQGGTGELFF. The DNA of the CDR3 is TGTGCCAGCAGCACACAGGGTGGTACCGGGGAGCTGTTTTTT.

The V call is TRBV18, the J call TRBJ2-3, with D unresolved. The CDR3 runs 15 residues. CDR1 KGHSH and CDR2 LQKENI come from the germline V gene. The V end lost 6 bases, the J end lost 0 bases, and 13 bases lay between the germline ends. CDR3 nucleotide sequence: TGTGCCAGCTCCGATGGGCACCCTAGCACAGATACGCAGTATTTT. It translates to CASSDGHPSTDTQYF.

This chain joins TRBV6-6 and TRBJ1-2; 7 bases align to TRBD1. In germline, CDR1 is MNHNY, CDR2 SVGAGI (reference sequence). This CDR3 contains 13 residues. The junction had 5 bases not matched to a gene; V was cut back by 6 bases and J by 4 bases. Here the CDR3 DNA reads TGTGCCAGCAGCGACAGGGCTCTCTATGGCTACACCTTC. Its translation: CASSDRALYGYTF.

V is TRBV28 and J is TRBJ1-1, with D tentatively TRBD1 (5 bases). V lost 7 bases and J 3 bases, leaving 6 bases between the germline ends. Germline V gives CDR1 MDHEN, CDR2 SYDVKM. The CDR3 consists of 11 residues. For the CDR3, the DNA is TGTGCCAGCAAAGGGGACACTGAAGCTTTCTTT. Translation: CASKGDTEAFF. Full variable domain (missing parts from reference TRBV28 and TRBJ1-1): DVKVTQSSRYLVKRTGEKVFLECVQDMDHENMFWYRQDPGLGLRLIYFSYDVKMKEKGDIPEGYSVSREKKERFSLILESASTNQTSMYLCASKGDTEAFFGQGTRLTVV.

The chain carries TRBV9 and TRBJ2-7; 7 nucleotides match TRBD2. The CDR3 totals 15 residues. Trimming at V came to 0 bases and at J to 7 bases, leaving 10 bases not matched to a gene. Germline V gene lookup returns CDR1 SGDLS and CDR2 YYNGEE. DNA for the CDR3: TGTGCCAGCAGCGTAGCAGGCGGGAGCCTCCGGGAGCAGTACTTC. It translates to CASSVAGGSLREQYF.

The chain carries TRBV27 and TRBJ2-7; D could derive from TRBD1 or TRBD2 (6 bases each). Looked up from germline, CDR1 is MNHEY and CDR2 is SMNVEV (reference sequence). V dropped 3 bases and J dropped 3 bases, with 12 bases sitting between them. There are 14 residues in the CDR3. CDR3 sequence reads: CASSLVQGGYEQYF. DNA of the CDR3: TGTGCCAGCAGTTTGGTACAGGGAGGCTACGAGCAGTACTTC.

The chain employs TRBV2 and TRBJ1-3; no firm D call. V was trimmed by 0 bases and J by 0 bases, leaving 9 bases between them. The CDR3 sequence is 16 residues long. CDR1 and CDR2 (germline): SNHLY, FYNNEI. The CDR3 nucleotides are TGTGCCAGCAGTGAAGCCGGACTCCCCTCTGGAAACACCATATATTTT. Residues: CASSEAGLPSGNTIYF. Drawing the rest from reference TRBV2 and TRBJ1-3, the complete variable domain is EPEVTQTPSHQVTQMGQEVILRCVPISNHLYFYWYRQILGQKVEFLVSFYNNEISEKSEIFDDQFSVERPDGSNFTLKIRSTKLEDSAMYFCASSEAGLPSGNTIYFGEGSWLTVV.

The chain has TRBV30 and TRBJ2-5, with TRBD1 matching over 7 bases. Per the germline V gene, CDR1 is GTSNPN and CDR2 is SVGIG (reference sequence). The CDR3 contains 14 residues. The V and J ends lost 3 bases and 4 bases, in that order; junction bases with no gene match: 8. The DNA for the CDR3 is TGTGCCTGGAGGCCAAGACAGGGAAGAGAGACCCAGTACTTC. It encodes CAWRPRQGRETQYF.

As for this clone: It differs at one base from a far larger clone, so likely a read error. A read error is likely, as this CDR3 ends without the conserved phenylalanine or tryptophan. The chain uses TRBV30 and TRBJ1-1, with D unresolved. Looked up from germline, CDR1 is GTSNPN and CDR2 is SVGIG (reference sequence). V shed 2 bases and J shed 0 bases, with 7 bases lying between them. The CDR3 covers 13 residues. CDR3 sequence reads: CAWSRQVNTEAFL. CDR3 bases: TGTGCCTGGAGTAGACAAGTGAACACTGAAGCTTTCCTT.

CDR3 in DNA: TGTGCCAGCAGCTTTGACGAAGGGACAGGGAGGAATGAGCAGTTCTTC. The encoded protein is CASSFDEGTGRNEQFF. The chain is built from TRBV7-9 and TRBJ2-1; 9 nucleotides match TRBD1. The CDR3 consists of 16 residues. V was pared by 3 bases and J by 7 bases, with 10 bases of the junction left unmatched. CDR1 and CDR2 from the germline V gene are SEHNR and FQNEAQ (reference sequence).

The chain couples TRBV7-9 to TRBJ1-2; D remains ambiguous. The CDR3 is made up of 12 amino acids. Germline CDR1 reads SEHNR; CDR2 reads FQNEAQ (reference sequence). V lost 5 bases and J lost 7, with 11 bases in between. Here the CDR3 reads CASSPGPGGYTF. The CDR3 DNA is TGTGCCAGCAGCCCAGGACCCGGTGGCTACACCTTC. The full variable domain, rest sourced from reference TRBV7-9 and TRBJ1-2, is DTGVSQNPRHKITKRGQNVTFRCDPISEHNRLYWYRQTLGQGPEFLTYFQNEAQLEKSRLLSDRFSAERPKGSFSTLEIQRTEQGDSAMYLCASSPGPGGYTFGSGTRLTVV.

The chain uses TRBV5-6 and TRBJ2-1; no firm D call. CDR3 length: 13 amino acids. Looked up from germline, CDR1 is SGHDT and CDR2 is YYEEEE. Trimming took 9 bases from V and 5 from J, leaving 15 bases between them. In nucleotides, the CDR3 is TGTGCCACGACACGGCGGAGCGACAATGAGCAGTTCTTC. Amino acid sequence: CATTRRSDNEQFF.

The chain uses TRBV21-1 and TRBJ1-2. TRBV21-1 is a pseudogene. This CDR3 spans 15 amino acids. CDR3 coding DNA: TGTGCCAGCAGCTTTGGGGTAAGACCTTACTATGGCTACACCTTC. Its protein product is CASSFGVRPYYGYTF.